Within the sample, the clone carrying this T cell receptor beta chain is medium-sized. Its antigen is undetermined. The CDR3 consists of 15 residues. V lost 2 bases and J lost 1; bases outside the gene matches: 5. CDR1 and CDR2 (germline): WSHSY, SAAADI. The template used for profiling TCR beta VDJ and CDR3 was genomic DNA. TCRdb redid the calling of the reads with MiXCR, one entry per CDR3 protein. The sample lists roughly 64,000 distinct CDR3 sequences; about 50% were seen once. This specimen comes from a study of CD8+CD57+ T cells in acquired aplastic anemia. Study at large: The average for DNA from sorted CD4+ and CD8+ cells was 3 to 3.5 ug.

Study-level findings and limits: Researchers report that around 30 CD8+ CDR3 sequences appeared in both patients and controls. Significant differences in CD8+ Simpson's diversity were not observed between patients and controls.

The source material was sorted CD4+, CD8+, or CD8+CD57+ T cells (not recorded which) from PBMCs. The chain is built from TRBV10-2 and TRBJ2-7, with 7 bases that match TRBD2. The receptor comes from a human donor in good health, serving as a control. The CDR3 DNA is TGCGCCAGCAGTGAGCCTAGCGGAGCTTCCTACGAGCAGTACTTC. Translation: CASSEPSGASYEQYF.